Sequencing of this T cell receptor beta chain was carried out in a study of shared T cell receptors in the human thymus (dated by TCRdb to about 2021). Describing the broader study: The study investigated the way shared, self-reactive T-cell receptor alpha chains are produced in the human thymus.

This clone was seen a single time. This clone's antigen is unknown. Nothing much larger sits one base from this clone, and base qualities are not available. The cysteine opens and the phenylalanine closes a CDR3 of 13 amino acids. Only the CDR3 part of the read is kept: 39 bases, read in frame from the first base. CDR1 and CDR2 are drawn from the germline V gene (reference sequence): SEHNR, FQNEAQ. Trimming takes 7 bases from V and 3 bases from J, and the germline ends sit 11 bases apart. The receptor library was made with the immunoSEQ multiplex PCR assay. TCRdb stores this immuneACCESS table with in-frame sequences only. Part of the clones is absent; in the studies checked, under half of the shortfall reflects unresolved V genes, and no reason is known for the rest. The sample data list under 450,000 clones, and approximately 95% of these were observed just once. Together, the top ten hold roughly 0.02% of the sample.

Sequencing was done on a sample of thymocytes. The chain was built from TRBV7-9 and TRBJ2-3; possibly the D gene is TRBD1, per 6 matching bases. The clonotype comes from a human donor. The encoded CDR3 is CASIPRGTDTQYF. The nucleotide sequence reads TGTGCCAGCATCCCGAGGGGGACAGATACGCAGTATTTT.